Sequencing of this T cell receptor (beta chain) was carried out in a study of CD8+ T cells in alopecia areata. Study overall: A regimen of oral tofacitinib, 5 to 10 mg twice daily, was given to treated patients.

Germline CDR1 is MGHRA and CDR2 is YSYEKL. The CDR3 has 14 residues. As to this clone: What it recognizes is unknown.

The treatment is: oral pan-JAK inhibitor, 5-10 mg twice daily. Samples from alopecia areata patients were lesional scalp punch biopsies and peripheral blood. Study results and limitations: Only one nonresponder was present, which leaves the link between baseline CD8+ expansion and response uncertain. A large proportion of expanded lesional clones were detected persisting in scalp and blood during tofacitinib.

Once RNA had been extracted, it was reverse transcribed into cDNA to act as the sequencing template. Assay used: immunoSEQ multiplex PCR; TCRdb lists only in-frame clones, some missing. The table records approximately 45,000 clones, just over 65% of them present only once. The chain employs TRBV4-1 and TRBJ2-5, with D hard to call. Gene TRBJ2-7 matches the end of the DNA better, so the J call may be wrong. The sample here was CD8+ T cells sorted from blood, taken at week 4, from a patient treated with tofacitinib. The clonotype originates from a human donor with alopecia areata. For the CDR3, the DNA is TGCGCCAGCAGCCAAGATATGGCAGACTACGAGCAGTACTTC. This sequence encodes CASSQDMADYEQYF.